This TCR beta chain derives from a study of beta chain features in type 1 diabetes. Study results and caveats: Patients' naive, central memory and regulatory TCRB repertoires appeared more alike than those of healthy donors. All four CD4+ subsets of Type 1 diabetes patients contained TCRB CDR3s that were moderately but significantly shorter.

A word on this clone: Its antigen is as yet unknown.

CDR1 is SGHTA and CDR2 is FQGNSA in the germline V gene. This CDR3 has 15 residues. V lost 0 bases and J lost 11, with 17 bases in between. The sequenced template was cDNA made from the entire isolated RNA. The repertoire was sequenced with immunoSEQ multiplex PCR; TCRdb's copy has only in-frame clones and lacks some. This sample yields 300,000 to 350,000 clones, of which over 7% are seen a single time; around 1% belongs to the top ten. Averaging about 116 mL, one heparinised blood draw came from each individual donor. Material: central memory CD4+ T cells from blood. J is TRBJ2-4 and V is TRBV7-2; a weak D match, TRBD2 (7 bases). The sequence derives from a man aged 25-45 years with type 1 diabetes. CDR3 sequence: CASSLAWGGLGVQYF. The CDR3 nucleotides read TGTGCCAGCAGCTTAGCTTGGGGGGGCCTCGGTGTTCAGTACTTC.